This TCR beta chain appears in the sequencing data of a study of radiotherapy plus CTLA-4 blockade in lung cancer. On the study more broadly: For 15% to 20% of patients, objective responses occurred, and about 33% had disease control. Findings of the study overall: After radiotherapy and ipilimumab, tumor-derived clones expanded in peripheral blood. According to reports, early shifts in blood T cell clones, alongside interferon-beta, forecast response most accurately.

This clone was found a few times. Antigen specificity is unknown. The identical CDR3 is also encoded by other nucleotide sequences in the sample. The V and J ends lost 4 bases and 10 bases, in that order; junction bases with no gene match: 10. Germline CDR1 is SGHDN and CDR2 is FVKESK. The CDR3 sequence is 14 residues long. Profiling relied on immunoSEQ multiplex PCR, and the TCRdb table lists in-frame clones only, not all of them. This table has some 90,000 clones, about 86% appearing once. Sequences were derived from peripheral blood, sampled from a patient treated with radiotherapy plus ipilimumab. The genes are TRBV14 and TRBJ2-1; 7 positions agree with TRBD1. The TCR was taken from a human donor with non-small cell lung cancer who had a partial response to radiotherapy plus ipilimumab. This CDR3 is CASSRQGNIGEQFF. The DNA for the CDR3 is TGTGCCAGCAGCCGACAGGGAAACATAGGGGAGCAGTTCTTC.